One sample yielded the 2 T cell receptor beta chains listed below, sequenced in a study of blood T cell repertoires in COVID-19. The repertoire was sequenced with immunoSEQ multiplex PCR; TCRdb's copy has only in-frame clones and lacks some. The table has about 78,000 clones, around 86% seen once; the top ten hold roughly 5%. The sequenced sample consisted of peripheral blood. These receptors came from a man aged 50 to 60 with active or convalescent COVID-19.

This chain uses TRBV24-1 with TRBJ1-3, with 10 bases aligning to TRBD1. The CDR3 totals 17 residues. The V and J ends lost 3 bases and 1 base, in that order; junction bases with no gene match: 5. CDR1 is KGHDR and CDR2 is SFDVKD in the germline V gene. The CDR3: CATSDGGQGISGNTIYF. CDR3 DNA: TGTGCCACCAGTGATGGGGGACAGGGGATTTCTGGAAACACCATATATTTT.

The chain recombines TRBV5-1 with TRBJ2-5, with a possible D match to TRBD2 (6 bases). The CDR3 has 15 amino acids. V shed 4 bases and J shed 5 bases, with 18 bases lying between them. Per the germline V gene, CDR1 is SGHRS and CDR2 is YFSETQ. CDR3 sequence (DNA): TGCGCCAGCAGCCCCGGGGCCGGACTAATTGAGACCCAGTACTTC. Encoded protein: CASSPGAGLIETQYF.